This entry is about one T cell receptor beta chain. Its antigen is undetermined. Both 60 Vbeta primers and 13 Jbeta primers went into the PCR. Sequenced by immunoSEQ multiplex PCR; TCRdb stores in-frame clones only, minus some. The sample contains about 150,000 clones, roughly 84% of which appear only once. The sample is drawn from a study of cytomegalovirus exposure and HLA in healthy donors. Broader study findings: Most of the TCR beta V segments (in an earlier analysis) were productive either about 87% or about 30% of the time. A list of around 150 TCR beta chains associated with cytomegalovirus was given. After further analysis at a later stage, roughly 16,000 TCR beta sequences were associated with HLA alleles at 0.05 false discovery rate.

Trimming shortened V by 6 bases and J by 1 base, and 7 bases separated the two germline ends. The CDR3 length is 12 residues. The source material was PBMCs. The source of this sequence is a man in his late teens or twenties in good health and CMV-seronegative. The chain joins TRBV5-7 to TRBJ2-5; D might be TRBD1 (5 bases). TRBV5-7 is marked as an open reading frame, function uncertain. The CDR3 protein is CASNDSQETQYF. For the CDR3, the DNA is TGTGCCAGCAACGACAGCCAAGAGACCCAGTACTTC.